This T cell receptor beta chain was found in a study of T-cell reconstitution after alpha-beta-depleted transplantation in children. Unique molecular identifiers tagged the TCRbeta library. MiXCR was run by TCRdb on the PCR reads, yielding one entry per CDR3 protein. The repertoire consists of about 600,000 distinct CDR3 sequences, with roughly 10% occurring once and the leading ten covering around 4%. The CDR3 contains 14 residues. Between the trimmed V and J ends, which lost 7 bases and 4 bases, there was a span of 20 bases. Germline CDR1 and CDR2: SQVTM and ANQGSEA. V is TRBV29-1 and J is TRBJ2-7; D might be TRBD1 (6 bases). The sample here was PBMCs from the stem cell graft donor, taken from the stem cell graft. The clonotype was recovered from a human donor who donated a stem cell graft to a child with acute myeloid leukemia. The CDR3: CSALGTRGSYEQYF. The CDR3 nucleotides read TGCAGCGCTCTGGGGACGAGGGGGTCTTACGAGCAGTACTTC.